These T cell receptor beta chains were read from a single sample in a study of blood T cell repertoires in COVID-19. Sequenced by immunoSEQ multiplex PCR; TCRdb stores in-frame clones only, minus some. The table shows 80,000 to 100,000 clones, with over 70% occurring only once. What was sequenced was peripheral blood. The receptors here all came from a man aged 55 to 70 with acute or convalescent COVID-19. Both conserved end residues are part of each CDR3. D genes are given only for firm matches. Clone size, where shown, is once, few, many, or a class for clones that have expanded.

D	V	size	J	CDR3	DNA
.	TRBV5-1	.	TRBJ2-1	CASSLGGGINEQFF	TGCGCCAGCAGCTTGGGCGGCGGGATAAATGAGCAGTTCTTC
.	TRBV11-2	.	TRBJ1-1	CASSFSSAGMNTEAFF	TGTGCCAGCAGCTTTAGTTCTGCAGGGATGAACACTGAAGCTTTCTTT
.	TRBV19	.	TRBJ1-1	CASNYRDETEAFF	TGTGCCAGTAATTACAGGGATGAGACTGAAGCTTTCTTT
.	TRBV30	few	TRBJ2-7	CALRPSSYEQYF	TGTGCTTTGAGACCTAGCTCCTACGAGCAGTACTTC
.	TRBV18	few	TRBJ2-2	CASSPRTEGTGELFF	TGTGCCAGCTCACCACGGACAGAGGGCACCGGGGAGCTGTTTTTT
.	TRBV4-3	.	TRBJ1-1	CASSQDLGGNTEAFF	TGCGCCAGCAGCCAAGATTTAGGCGGGAACACTGAAGCTTTCTTT
TRBD2	TRBV4-3	.	TRBJ2-1	CASSQNSGGDYNEQFF	TGCGCCAGCAGCCAGAACAGCGGGGGGGACTACAATGAGCAGTTCTTC
.	TRBV19	.	TRBJ1-2	CASSIDPILGYTF	TGTGCCAGTAGTATAGATCCTATCCTAGGCTACACCTTC
.	TRBV6-2/TRBV6-3	.	TRBJ1-1	CASSYSATEAFF	TGTGCCAGCAGTTATAGTGCCACTGAAGCTTTCTTT
TRBD1	TRBV3-1/TRBV3-2	.	TRBJ2-2	CASSQFSLGGRGSTGELFF	TGTGCCAGCAGCCAGTTCTCCCTAGGGGGCAGAGGTTCAACCGGGGAGCTGTTTTTT
.	TRBV7-6	.	TRBJ1-3	CASSLVGVNALSGNTIYF	TGTGCCAGCAGCTTAGTAGGGGTAAATGCCCTCTCTGGAAACACCATATATTTT
.	TRBV19	few	TRBJ2-2	CASSIAGKPGELFF	TGTGCCAGTAGTATCGCAGGGAAGCCCGGGGAGCTGTTTTTT
.	TRBV11-2	.	TRBJ2-5	CASSLETGLGTQYF	TGTGCCAGCAGCTTAGAAACAGGGCTGGGGACCCAGTACTTC
.	TRBV11-3	.	TRBJ2-2	CASSLDDSRNTGELFF	TGTGCCAGCAGCTTAGATGACAGCCGAAACACCGGGGAGCTGTTTTTT
.	TRBV19	.	TRBJ1-2	CASSIDYEAGRMGYTF	TGTGCCAGTAGTATAGATTACGAGGCAGGGCGGATGGGCTACACCTTC
TRBD2	TRBV6-4	.	TRBJ2-1	CASSLIAGAGNEQFF	TGTGCCAGCAGTTTAATAGCGGGAGCGGGCAATGAGCAGTTCTTC
.	TRBV11-2	.	TRBJ1-2	CASSSGGANRNYGYTF	TGTGCCAGCAGCAGTGGGGGGGCAAATCGTAACTATGGCTACACCTTC
.	TRBV28	.	TRBJ1-2	CASSLVAVNNYGYTF	TGTGCCAGCAGTCTGGTGGCAGTGAATAACTATGGCTACACCTTC
.	TRBV27	.	TRBJ2-5	CASSSFQGVGDQETQYF	TGTGCCAGCAGTTCATTTCAAGGGGTTGGGGACCAAGAGACCCAGTACTTC
.	TRBV27	.	TRBJ1-2	CASRQTGSYGYTF	TGTGCCAGCAGACAGACAGGTTCCTATGGCTACACCTTC
.	TRBV5-1	few	TRBJ2-3	CASSPTGYTDTQYF	TGCGCCAGCAGCCCTACAGGCTACACAGATACGCAGTATTTT
.	TRBV20-1	.	TRBJ2-5	CSVSDSGSYQETQYF	TGCAGTGTTAGTGATAGCGGATCGTACCAAGAGACCCAGTACTTC
TRBD2	TRBV27	.	TRBJ2-1	CASSLLLTSGGALNEQFF	TGTGCCAGCAGTTTATTATTAACGAGCGGGGGGGCTTTAAATGAGCAGTTCTTC
.	TRBV19	few	TRBJ1-5	CASSIRPGVRQPQHF	TGTGCCAGTAGTATAAGGCCGGGGGTCCGCCAGCCCCAGCATTTT
.	TRBV24-1	.	TRBJ2-1	CATSDSWGHNEQFF	TGTGCCACCAGTGACTCGTGGGGGCACAATGAGCAGTTCTTC
TRBD1	TRBV5-1	.	TRBJ2-2	CASRTGEGTGELFF	TGCGCCAGCAGGACAGGGGAAGGAACCGGGGAGCTGTTTTTT
.	TRBV19	.	TRBJ1-2	CASSTGYNYGYTF	TGTGCCAGTAGTACAGGATACAACTATGGCTACACCTTC
.	TRBV27	.	TRBJ1-1	CASRRGSWVNTEAFF	TGTGCCAGCCGTAGGGGAAGTTGGGTGAACACTGAAGCTTTCTTT
.	TRBV12-2	.	TRBJ1-4	CASRFTGRNEKLFF	TGTGCAAGTCGCTTCACAGGAAGGAATGAAAAACTGTTTTTT
.	TRBV7-8	few	TRBJ2-1	CAISRGYNEQFF	TGTGCCATCTCCAGGGGCTACAATGAGCAGTTCTTC
TRBD2	TRBV9	.	TRBJ2-1	CASSVGLAGGIRYNEQFF	TGTGCCAGCAGCGTCGGACTAGCGGGAGGGATACGTTACAATGAGCAGTTCTTC
TRBD1	TRBV28	.	TRBJ1-6	CASSLRGRGNSPLHF	TGTGCCAGCAGTTTGAGGGGGCGGGGTAATTCACCCCTCCACTTT
.	TRBV27	.	TRBJ1-6	CASSWLANSPLHF	TGTGCCAGCAGTTGGCTTGCTAATTCACCCCTCCACTTT
.	TRBV12-3/TRBV12-4	.	TRBJ2-1	CASTSSYEQFF	TGTGCCAGCACCTCGTCGTATGAGCAGTTCTTC
TRBD1	TRBV5-4	.	TRBJ1-2	CASSYKTGTERYGYTF	TGTGCCAGCAGCTACAAAACCGGGACAGAAAGATACGGCTACACCTTC
.	TRBV7-7	once	TRBJ2-5	CASSLESAGLETQYF	TGTGCTAGCAGCTTAGAGTCCGCAGGGCTGGAGACCCAGTACTTC
TRBD2	TRBV9	once	TRBJ2-1	CASSVGPSGLYNEQFF	TGTGCCAGCAGCGTAGGTCCTAGCGGACTCTACAATGAGCAGTTCTTC
.	TRBV6-2/TRBV6-3	.	TRBJ2-7	CASSYRGNYEQYF	TGTGCCAGCAGTTACAGGGGGAACTACGAGCAGTACTTC
.	TRBV7-2	.	TRBJ1-4	CASSPESRVGEKLFF	TGTGCCAGCAGCCCGGAGAGCCGGGTGGGTGAAAAACTGTTTTTT
TRBD2	TRBV15	.	TRBJ2-2	CATSRDIAGSTGELFF	TGTGCCACCAGCAGAGATATAGCGGGGAGCACCGGGGAGCTGTTTTTT
TRBD1	TRBV28	.	TRBJ2-7	CASSLPSGQGSSYEQYF	TGTGCCAGCAGTTTACCCTCCGGACAGGGGTCCTCCTACGAGCAGTACTTC
TRBD1	TRBV6-4	many	TRBJ2-1	CASSPGQGYNEQFF	TGTGCCAGCAGTCCGGGACAGGGCTACAATGAGCAGTTCTTC
TRBD2	TRBV11-1	.	TRBJ2-2	CASSKWTSGSTGELFF	TGTGCCAGCAGCAAGTGGACTAGCGGGAGTACCGGGGAGCTGTTTTTT
TRBD1	TRBV6-5	.	TRBJ2-2	CASRPRRQGNGELFF	TGTGCCAGCAGGCCCCGGAGACAGGGGAACGGGGAGCTGTTTTTT
.	TRBV12-3/TRBV12-4	few	TRBJ2-7	CASSLGSTGQYF	TGTGCCAGCAGTCTCGGATCAACAGGGCAGTACTTC
TRBD2	TRBV28	few	TRBJ2-7	CASSLFGLRTSEQYEQYF	TGTGCCAGCAGTTTATTCGGGTTAAGGACTAGCGAACAGTACGAGCAGTACTTC
.	TRBV28	.	TRBJ1-5	CASSSVGGYSNQPQHF	TGTGCCAGCAGTTCCGTCGGGGGGTATAGCAATCAGCCCCAGCATTTT
.	TRBV27	.	TRBJ1-5	CASRPTVTNQPQHF	TGTGCCAGCAGACCTACAGTGACCAATCAGCCCCAGCATTTT
TRBD1	TRBV13	once	TRBJ1-4	CASSGRQGIGEKLFF	TGTGCCAGCAGCGGCCGACAGGGGATCGGCGAAAAACTGTTTTTT
.	TRBV2	.	TRBJ2-2	CASSFMTGTTGELFF	TGTGCCAGCAGTTTTATGACAGGTACCACCGGGGAGCTGTTTTTT
TRBD2	TRBV6-2/TRBV6-3	.	TRBJ2-1	CASSKTTKTGRALVEQFF	TGTGCCAGCAGCAAAACGACGAAAACCGGGAGGGCCTTGGTAGAGCAGTTCTTC
TRBD2	TRBV11-2	.	TRBJ2-5	CASSLGGLAGAQETQYF	TGTGCCAGCAGCTTAGGGGGGCTAGCGGGAGCTCAAGAGACCCAGTACTTC
TRBD2	TRBV24-1	once	TRBJ2-2	CATSDPNRLAGAGELFF	TGTGCCACCAGTGACCCGAACAGACTAGCGGGAGCCGGGGAGCTGTTTTTT
TRBD1	TRBV5-1	.	TRBJ1-1	CASSLDRGYSEAFF	TGCGCCAGCAGCTTGGACAGGGGGTACAGTGAAGCTTTCTTT
.	TRBV11-3	.	TRBJ2-7	CASSLGRGYEQYF	TGTGCCAGCAGCTTAGGCAGGGGTTACGAGCAGTACTTC
.	TRBV30	.	TRBJ2-2	CAWARGYSGELFF	TGTGCCTGGGCCCGGGGGTATTCCGGGGAGCTGTTTTTT
.	TRBV13	.	TRBJ2-7	CASGPGEQYF	TGTGCCAGCGGCCCGGGCGAGCAGTACTTC